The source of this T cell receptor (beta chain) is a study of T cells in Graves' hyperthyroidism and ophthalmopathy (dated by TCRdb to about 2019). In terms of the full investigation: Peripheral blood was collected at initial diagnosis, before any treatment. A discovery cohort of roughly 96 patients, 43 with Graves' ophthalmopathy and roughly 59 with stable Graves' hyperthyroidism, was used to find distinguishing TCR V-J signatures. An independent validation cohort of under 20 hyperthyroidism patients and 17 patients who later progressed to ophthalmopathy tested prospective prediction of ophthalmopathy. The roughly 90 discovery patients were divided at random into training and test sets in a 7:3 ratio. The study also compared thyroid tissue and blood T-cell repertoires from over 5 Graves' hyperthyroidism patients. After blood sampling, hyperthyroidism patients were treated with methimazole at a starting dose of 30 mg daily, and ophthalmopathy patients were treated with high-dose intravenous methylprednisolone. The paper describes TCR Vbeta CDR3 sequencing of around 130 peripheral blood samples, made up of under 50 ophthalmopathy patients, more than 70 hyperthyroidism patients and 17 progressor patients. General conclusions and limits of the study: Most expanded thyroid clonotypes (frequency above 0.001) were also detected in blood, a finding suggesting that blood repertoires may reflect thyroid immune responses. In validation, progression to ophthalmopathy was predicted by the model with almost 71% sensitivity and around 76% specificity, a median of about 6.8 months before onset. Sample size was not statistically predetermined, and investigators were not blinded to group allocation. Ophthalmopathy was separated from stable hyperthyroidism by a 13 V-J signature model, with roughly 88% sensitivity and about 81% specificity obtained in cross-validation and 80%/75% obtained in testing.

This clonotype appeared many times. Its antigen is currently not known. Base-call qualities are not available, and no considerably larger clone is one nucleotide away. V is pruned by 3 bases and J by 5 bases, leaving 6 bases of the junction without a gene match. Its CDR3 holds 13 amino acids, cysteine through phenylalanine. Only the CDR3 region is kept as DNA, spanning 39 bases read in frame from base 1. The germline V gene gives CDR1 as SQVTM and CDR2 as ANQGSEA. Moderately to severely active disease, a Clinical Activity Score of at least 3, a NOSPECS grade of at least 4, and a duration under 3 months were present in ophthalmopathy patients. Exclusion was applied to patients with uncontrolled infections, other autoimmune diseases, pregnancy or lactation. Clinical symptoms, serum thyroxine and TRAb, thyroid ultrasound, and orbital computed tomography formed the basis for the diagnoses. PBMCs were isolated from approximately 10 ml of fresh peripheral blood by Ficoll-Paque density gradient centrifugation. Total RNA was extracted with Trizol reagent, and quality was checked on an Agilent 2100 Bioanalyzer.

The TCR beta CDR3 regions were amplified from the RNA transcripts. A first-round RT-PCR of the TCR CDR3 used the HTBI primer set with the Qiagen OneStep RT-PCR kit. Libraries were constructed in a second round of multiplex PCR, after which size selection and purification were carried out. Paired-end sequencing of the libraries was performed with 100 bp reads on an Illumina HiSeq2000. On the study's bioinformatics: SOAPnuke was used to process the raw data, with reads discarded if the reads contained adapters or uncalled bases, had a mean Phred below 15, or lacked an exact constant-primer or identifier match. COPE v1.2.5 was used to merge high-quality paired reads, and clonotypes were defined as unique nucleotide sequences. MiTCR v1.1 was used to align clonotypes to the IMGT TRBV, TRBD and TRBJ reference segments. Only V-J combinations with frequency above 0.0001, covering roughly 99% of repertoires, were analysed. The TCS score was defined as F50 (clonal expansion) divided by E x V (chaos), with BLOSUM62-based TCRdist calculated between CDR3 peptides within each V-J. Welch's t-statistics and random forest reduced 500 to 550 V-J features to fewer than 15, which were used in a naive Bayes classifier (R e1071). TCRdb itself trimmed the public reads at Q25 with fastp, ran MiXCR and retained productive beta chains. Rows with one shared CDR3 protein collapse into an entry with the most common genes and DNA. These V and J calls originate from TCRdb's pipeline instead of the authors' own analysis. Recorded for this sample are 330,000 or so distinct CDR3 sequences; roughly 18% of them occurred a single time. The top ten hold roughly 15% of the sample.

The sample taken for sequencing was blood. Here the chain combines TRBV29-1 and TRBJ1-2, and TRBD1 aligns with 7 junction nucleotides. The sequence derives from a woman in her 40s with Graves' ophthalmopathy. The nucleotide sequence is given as TGCAGCGTTGATGAGGCAGGGGGGTATGGCTACACCTTC. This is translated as CSVDEAGGYGYTF.